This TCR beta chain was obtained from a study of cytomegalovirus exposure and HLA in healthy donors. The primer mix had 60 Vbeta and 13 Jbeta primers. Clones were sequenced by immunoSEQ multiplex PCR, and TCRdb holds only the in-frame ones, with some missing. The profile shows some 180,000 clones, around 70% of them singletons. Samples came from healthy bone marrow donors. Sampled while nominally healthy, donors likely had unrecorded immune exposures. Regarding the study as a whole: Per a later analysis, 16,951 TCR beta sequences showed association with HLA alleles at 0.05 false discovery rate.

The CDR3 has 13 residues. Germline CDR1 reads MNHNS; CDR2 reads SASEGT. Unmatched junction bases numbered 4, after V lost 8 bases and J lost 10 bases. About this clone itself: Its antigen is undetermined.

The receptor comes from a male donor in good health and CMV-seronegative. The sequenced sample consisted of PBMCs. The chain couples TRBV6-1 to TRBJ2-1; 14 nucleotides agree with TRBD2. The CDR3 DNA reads TGTGCCAGCCCGGGACTAGCGGGGGCAGAGCAGTTCTTC. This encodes CASPGLAGAEQFF.